The subject of this entry is one T cell receptor (beta chain). This clonotype has a handful of counts. Its antigen has not been determined. No base quality values were provided; no much bigger clone lies one nucleotide off. The data are from a study of vaccination and CD4 T cells after COVID-19 (dated by TCRdb to between 2021 and 2023). At the level of the whole study: Six males and four females were included in the convalescent cohort, with two Hispanic individuals, seven Caucasians, two Asians and one multiracial person represented. Participants received two doses of either the Pfizer-BioNTech BNT162b2 vaccine (n=8) or the Moderna mRNA-1273 vaccine (n=2). Post-COVID blood samples from convalescent patients were collected a median of around 100 days after diagnosis, with a range of 35 to 161 days. The time from the second vaccine dose to post-vaccine blood sampling had a median of approximately 72 days and ranged from roughly 13 to 241 days. Overlapping spike peptide pools from SARS-CoV-2 and from the common cold coronaviruses HCoV-NL63, HCoV-OC43 and HCoV-229E were used as culture stimuli. In control cultures, a CEFX viral epitope pool was used as positive control, an HIV-1 Nef peptide pool was used as negative control, or no peptide was added. The spike-specific CD4+ TCR repertoire was compared before and after mRNA vaccination in 10 to 11 COVID-19 convalescent patients and a handful of infection-naive healthy vaccine recipients. The research as a whole found: The median number of SARS-CoV-2-reactive clonotypes rose from about 19 after infection to 35 to 45 after vaccination, but the change was not significant. Relatively few convalescent patients were included in the study, and early timepoints after natural infection were not analyzed. Among the post-vaccine SARS-CoV-2-reactive clones in convalescent patients, a median about 87% showed up only after vaccination, which suggests vaccine-specific priming. In convalescent patients, nearly all vaccine-specific clones (304 of 307) were found to be mono-reactive for SARS-CoV-2 spike rather than cross-reactive with common cold coronaviruses.

The meaning of the sample's treatment or condition label: approximately 9-day PBMC culture with coronavirus spike peptide pools or control peptides (ViraFEST assay). The study used the ViraFEST assay, which expanded antigen-specific T cells with peptide pools and then identified expanded clonotypes by TCR sequencing. Negative nucleocapsid antibody tests taken both before and after vaccination confirmed that the healthy vaccine recipients had no prior SARS-CoV-2 infection. Each well held 1.5 million to 2.5 million PBMCs cultured with approximately 9.2 ug/ml peptide pools in IMDM containing approximately 5% human AB serum and roughly 9.3 IU/ml IL-2. Half of the culture medium was replaced with fresh IL-2-containing medium on days 3 and 7. Once the cells had been in culture for about 10 days, the EasySep CD4+ T cell isolation kit was used to isolate CD4+ T cells by negative selection. Ficoll-Paque Plus gradient centrifugation was used to isolate PBMCs from whole blood, and the isolated PBMCs were then either used fresh or cryopreserved at -140C. In general, triplicate wells were set up for every culture condition.

Libraries were constructed by PCR. At the Johns Hopkins FTIC core, DNA from the cultured CD4+ T cells underwent TCR sequencing with the Oncomine TCR Beta short-read assay. Genomic DNA was extracted from the cultured CD4+ T cells with the QIAamp micro DNA kit. The Oncomine TCR Beta libraries from cultured CD4+ T cells were pooled using unique dual indexes and then sequenced on an Illumina iSeq 100. Concerning the study's data processing: Non-productive sequences were removed, and CDR3s that did not start with C, did not end with F or W, or were shorter than 7 amino acids were discarded. The MANAFEST web application identified antigen-specific clonotypes by comparing peptide-stimulated wells against reference wells and other culture wells. To be called positive, a clone needed an FDR below 0.05, an odds ratio above 5, and a productive frequency above 0.1% in at least two of three replicate wells. Clonotypes that were significantly expanded in both SARS-CoV-2 spike wells and at least one common cold coronavirus spike condition were defined as cross-reactive. Levenshtein distances (stringdist) and unrooted phylogenetic trees (ape) in R version 3.6.1 were used to assess CDR3 homology. TCRdb passed the public sequencing reads through fastp at Q25 and MiXCR, retaining productive beta sequences. CDR3 protein sequences are deduplicated, and each keeps its most common genes and DNA. The V and J calls and clone size are TCRdb's, not the authors'. Across this sample there are 9,500 to 15,000 distinct CDR3 sequences, with around 20% seen only once. Of the sample, roughly 14% falls within the top ten clones.

Cut back by 6 bases and 7 bases, the V and J ends lie 15 bases apart. CDR1 MNHNS and CDR2 SASEGT are derived from the germline V gene. From its cysteine to its phenylalanine, the CDR3 spans 14 amino acids. Only the CDR3 portion is preserved as DNA: 42 bases, with reading frame beginning at the first base. The sequences come from CD4+ T cells from blood, cultured in vitro, collected before SARS-CoV-2 vaccination. The TCR comes from a human donor who received a COVID-19 vaccine. The chain links TRBV6-1 with TRBJ1-4, and possibly TRBD1, on 6 matching bases. The CDR3: CASRPQGRSEKLFF. Read as DNA, the sequence is TGTGCCAGCAGGCCCCAGGGGCGAAGTGAAAAACTGTTTTTT.